A selection of T cell receptor beta chains follows, all from one sample in a study of beta chain features in type 1 diabetes. Produced via immunoSEQ multiplex PCR; TCRdb's table is partial and in-frame only. The sample contains some 230,000 clones, around 9.6% of which appear only once. What was sequenced was naive CD4+ T cells from blood. The receptors stem from a woman aged 18-29 years in good health. Each CDR3 is given with its conserved first and last residue. Size is stated for part of the rows, as once, few or many counts, or as a class when the clone is expanded.

j_gene,abundance,v_gene,CDR3aa
TRBJ2-7,.,TRBV5-1,CASSIRGTGVYEQYF
TRBJ2-7,few,TRBV4-2,CASSRELATNYEQYF
TRBJ2-3,.,TRBV5-1,CASSLTGTTTDTQYF
TRBJ1-2,few,TRBV25-1,CASSEYQGRDGYTF
TRBJ2-3,.,TRBV5-1,CASSSGSLTDTQYF
TRBJ1-1,.,TRBV28,CASSTVGTGQTEAFF
TRBJ2-1,.,TRBV5-1,CASRGGDYSYNEQFF
TRBJ2-2,.,TRBV5-1,CASRPGTGGTGELFF
TRBJ2-5,.,TRBV21-1,CASSQPGATSQETQYF
TRBJ2-1,.,TRBV29-1,CSVGTGIAYNEQFF
TRBJ1-1,few,TRBV6-1,CASSERGGTEAFF
TRBJ2-5,.,TRBV11-2,CASSLGQGEGETQYF
TRBJ2-7,few,TRBV7-9,CASSLVELGVYEQYF
TRBJ1-1,.,TRBV25-1,CASQGQGDTEAFF
TRBJ2-5,.,TRBV7-2,CASSRYSRDSSYQETQYF
TRBJ2-3,many,TRBV14,CASGHTDTQYF
TRBJ2-6,.,TRBV6-1,CASSPSANVLTF
TRBJ2-1,few,TRBV5-1,CASSSTGTGVDNEQFF
TRBJ2-5,.,TRBV11-2,CASSLLFKETQYF
TRBJ2-1,few,TRBV19,CASQSGGLNEQFF
TRBJ1-2,few,TRBV9,CASSPRTGRDYGYTF
TRBJ1-2,.,TRBV19,CASKRTGVYGYTF
TRBJ2-3,few,TRBV7-2,CASSLGWQGTQYF
TRBJ1-2,.,TRBV7-3,CASSLTAADRGGYGYTF
TRBJ2-1,.,TRBV29-1,CSVEGSRDTSSYNEQFF
TRBJ2-1,few,TRBV6-6,CASSLGQGNYNEQFF
TRBJ2-1,.,TRBV25-1,CASSELTGQQFF
TRBJ2-4,few,TRBV7-2,CASSTPREAKNIQYF
TRBJ2-7,few,TRBV7-9,CASSLGEGPYEQYF
TRBJ1-2,few,TRBV7-9,CASSSSGDNYGYTF
TRBJ2-6,.,TRBV10-2,CASRREGSGANVLTF
TRBJ2-5,.,TRBV5-1,CASSLGAQETQYF
TRBJ2-6,.,TRBV29-1,CSVAGQGFAGANVLTF
TRBJ1-2,.,TRBV30,CAWSLNRGLGYGYTF
TRBJ1-4,.,TRBV7-2,CASSKGARNEKLFF
TRBJ2-3,.,TRBV13,CASSFGGGLDTQYF
TRBJ2-5,few,TRBV7-6,CASSNAGLGPQETQYF
TRBJ1-1,few,TRBV27,CASSFLRDTEAFF
TRBJ2-3,.,TRBV27,CASSPRPPGRAGVTDTQYF
TRBJ2-1,once,TRBV5-1,CASSLGGVYNEQFF
TRBJ1-2,.,TRBV13,CASSQEGGSRHYGYTF
TRBJ1-1,.,TRBV19,CASSTGQLRNTEAFF